This T cell receptor beta chain stems from a study of regulatory T cells in long-lasting Graves disease. Overall study findings and caveats: Newly diagnosed patients had higher TCR diversity than persistent Graves' patients did. Patients with persistent disease shared roughly 3,000 public clonotypes, outpacing the approximately 920 shared by new patients.

Time point in this sample: newly diagnosed GD, antithyroid drugs for less than 3 months. Researchers made the TCR library from RNA that was extracted from PBMCs. This clonotype was counted many times. The antigen is not known. Construction of the TCR beta libraries employed iRepertoire HTBI primers in conjunction with Arm-PCR of CDR3 regions. A single record per CDR3 protein comes from TCRdb applying MiXCR to the multiplex PCR reads. The sample holds under 300,000 distinct CDR3 sequences, 20% seen once. The clonotype originates from a female donor with Graves disease. The material sequenced was peripheral blood mononuclear cells (PBMCs), taken at new diagnosis, from a patient treated with antithyroid drugs.

This CDR3 reads CATSAYKSGDTQYF. CDR3 sequence (DNA): TGTGCCACCAGTGCGTATAAGAGCGGAGATACGCAGTATTTT. V and J are TRBV24-1 and TRBJ2-3, with a tentative D call TRBD2 (5 bases). V was clipped by 5 bases and J by 5 bases, with 13 bases between them. Germline V gene lookup returns CDR1 KGHDR and CDR2 SFDVKD. CDR3 length: 14 amino acids.